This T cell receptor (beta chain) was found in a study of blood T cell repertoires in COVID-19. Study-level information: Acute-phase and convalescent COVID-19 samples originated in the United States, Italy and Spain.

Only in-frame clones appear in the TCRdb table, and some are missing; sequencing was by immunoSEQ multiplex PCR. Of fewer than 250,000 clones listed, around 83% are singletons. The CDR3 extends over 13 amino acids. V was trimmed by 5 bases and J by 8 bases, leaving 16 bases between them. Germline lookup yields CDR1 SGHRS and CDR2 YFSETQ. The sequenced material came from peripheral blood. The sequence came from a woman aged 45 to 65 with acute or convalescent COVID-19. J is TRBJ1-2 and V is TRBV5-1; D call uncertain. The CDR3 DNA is TGCGCCAGCAGGCCGACTCCCGAAACGGGCTACACCTTC. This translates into CASRPTPETGYTF.